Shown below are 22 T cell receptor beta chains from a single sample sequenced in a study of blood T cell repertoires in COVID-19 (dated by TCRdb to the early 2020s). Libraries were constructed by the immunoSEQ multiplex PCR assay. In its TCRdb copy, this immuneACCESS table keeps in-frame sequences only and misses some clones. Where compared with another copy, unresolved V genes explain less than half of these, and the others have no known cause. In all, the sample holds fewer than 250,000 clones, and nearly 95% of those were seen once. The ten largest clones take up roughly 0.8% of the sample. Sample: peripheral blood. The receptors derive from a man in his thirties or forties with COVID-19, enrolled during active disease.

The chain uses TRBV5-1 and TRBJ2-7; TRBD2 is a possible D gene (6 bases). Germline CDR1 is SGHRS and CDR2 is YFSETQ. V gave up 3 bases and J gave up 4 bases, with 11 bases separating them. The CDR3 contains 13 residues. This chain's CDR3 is CASSWRLEYEQYF. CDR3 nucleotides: TGCGCCAGCAGCTGGCGACTAGAGTACGAGCAGTACTTC.

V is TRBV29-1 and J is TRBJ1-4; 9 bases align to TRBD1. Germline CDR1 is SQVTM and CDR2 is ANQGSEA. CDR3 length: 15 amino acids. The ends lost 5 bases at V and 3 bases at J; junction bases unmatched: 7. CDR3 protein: CSVRIRDRANEKLFF. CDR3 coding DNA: TGCAGCGTTCGGATCCGGGACAGGGCTAATGAAAAACTGTTTTTT.

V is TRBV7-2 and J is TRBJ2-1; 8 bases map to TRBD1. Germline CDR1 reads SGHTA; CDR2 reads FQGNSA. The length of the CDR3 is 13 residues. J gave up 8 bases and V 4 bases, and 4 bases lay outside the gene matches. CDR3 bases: TGTGCCAGCAGCTCGGACAGGGTGGATGAGCAGTTCTTC. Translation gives CASSSDRVDEQFF.

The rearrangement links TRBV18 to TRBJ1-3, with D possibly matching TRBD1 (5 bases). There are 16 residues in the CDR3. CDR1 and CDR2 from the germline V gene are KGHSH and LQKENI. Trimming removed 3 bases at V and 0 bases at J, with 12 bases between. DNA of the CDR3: TGTGCCAGCTCACCTAGGGACGGGAGCTCTGGAAACACCATATATTTT. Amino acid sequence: CASSPRDGSSGNTIYF.

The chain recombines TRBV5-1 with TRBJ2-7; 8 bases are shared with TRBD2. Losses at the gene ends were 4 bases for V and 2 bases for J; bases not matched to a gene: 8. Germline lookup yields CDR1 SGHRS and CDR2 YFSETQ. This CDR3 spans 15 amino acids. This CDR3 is CASSHGLAGPYEQYF. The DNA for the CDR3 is TGCGCCAGCAGCCATGGACTAGCTGGGCCCTACGAGCAGTACTTC.

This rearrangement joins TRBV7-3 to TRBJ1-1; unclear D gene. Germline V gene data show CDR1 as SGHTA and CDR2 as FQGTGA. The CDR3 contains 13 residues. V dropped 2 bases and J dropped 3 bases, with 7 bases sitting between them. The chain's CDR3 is CASSLQMDTEAFF. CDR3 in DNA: TGTGCCAGCAGCTTACAGATGGACACTGAAGCTTTCTTT.

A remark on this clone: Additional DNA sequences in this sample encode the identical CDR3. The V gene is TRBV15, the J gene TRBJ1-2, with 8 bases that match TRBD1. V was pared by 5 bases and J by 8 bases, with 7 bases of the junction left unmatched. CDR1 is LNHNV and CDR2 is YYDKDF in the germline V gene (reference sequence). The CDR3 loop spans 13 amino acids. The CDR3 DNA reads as TGTGCCACCAGCTCACGGACAGGGCAAGGCTACACCTTC. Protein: CATSSRTGQGYTF.

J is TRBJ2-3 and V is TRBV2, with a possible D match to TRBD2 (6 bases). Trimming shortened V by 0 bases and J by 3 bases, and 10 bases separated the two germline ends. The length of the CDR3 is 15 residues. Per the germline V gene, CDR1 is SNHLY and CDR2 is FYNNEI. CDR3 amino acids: CASSEAGGSTDTQYF. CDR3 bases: TGTGCCAGCAGTGAAGCCGGGGGTTCGACAGATACGCAGTATTTT.

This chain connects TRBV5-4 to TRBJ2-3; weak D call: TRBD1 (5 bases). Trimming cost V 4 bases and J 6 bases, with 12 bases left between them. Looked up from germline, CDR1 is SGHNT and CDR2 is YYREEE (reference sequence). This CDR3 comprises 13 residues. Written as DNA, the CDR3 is TGTGCCAGCAGCACCCCTAGGGGCGATACGCAGTATTTT. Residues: CASSTPRGDTQYF. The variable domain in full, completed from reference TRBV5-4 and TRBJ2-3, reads ETGVTQSPTHLIKTRGQQVTLRCSSQSGHNTVSWYQQALGQGPQFIFQYYREEENGRGNFPPRFSGLQFPNYSSELNVNALELDDSALYLCASSTPRGDTQYFGPGTRLTVL.

The CDR3 DNA is TGTGCCAGCAGCCAGGGGGATTATAGCAATCAGCCCCAGCATTTT. Amino acids: CASSQGDYSNQPQHF. The V call is TRBV11-2, the J call TRBJ1-5, with 7 bases that match TRBD1. With 5 bases clipped from V and 0 bases from J, the junction kept 4 bases outside the gene matches. Looked up from germline, CDR1 is SGHAT and CDR2 is FQNNGV. This CDR3 contains 15 residues.

CDR3 amino acids: CASSERGLYEQYF. In DNA form, the CDR3 reads TGTGCCAGCAGTGAGCGGGGCCTATACGAGCAGTACTTC. This rearrangement joins TRBV6-1 to TRBJ2-7; D may be TRBD2 (6 bases). The length of the CDR3 is 13 residues. V was pared by 3 bases and J by 4 bases, with 10 bases between. CDR1 MNHNS and CDR2 SASEGT come from the germline V gene.

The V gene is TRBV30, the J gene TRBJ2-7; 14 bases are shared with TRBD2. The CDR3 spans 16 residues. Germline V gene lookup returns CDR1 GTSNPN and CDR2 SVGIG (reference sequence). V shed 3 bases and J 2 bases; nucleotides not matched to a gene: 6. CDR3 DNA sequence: TGTGCCTGGAGCGCTGGGACTAGCGGGGGACCCTACGAGCAGTACTTC. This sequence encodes CAWSAGTSGGPYEQYF.

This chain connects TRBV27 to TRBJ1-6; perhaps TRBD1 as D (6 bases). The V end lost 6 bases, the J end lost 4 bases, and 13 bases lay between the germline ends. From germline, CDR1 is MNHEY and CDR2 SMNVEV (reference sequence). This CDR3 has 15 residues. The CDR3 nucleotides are TGTGCCAGCAGCCTCGGACAGTTATATAATTCACCCCTCCACTTT. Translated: CASSLGQLYNSPLHF.

The CDR3 protein is CASSRVGVQETQYF. Here the CDR3 DNA reads TGTGCCAGCAGTCGGGTGGGTGTTCAAGAGACCCAGTACTTC. The chain links TRBV7-6 to TRBJ2-5; D is uncertain. There are 14 residues in the CDR3. Germline V gene data show CDR1 as SGHVS and CDR2 as FNYEAQ. Trimming left V 6 bases short and J 2 bases short, with 13 bases between.

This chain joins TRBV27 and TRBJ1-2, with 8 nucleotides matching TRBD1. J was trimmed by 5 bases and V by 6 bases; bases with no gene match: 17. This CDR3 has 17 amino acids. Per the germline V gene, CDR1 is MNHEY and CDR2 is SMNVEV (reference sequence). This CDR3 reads CASSTRGQGARGYGYTF. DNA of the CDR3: TGTGCCAGCAGCACCAGGGGGCAGGGGGCGCGGGGGTATGGCTACACCTTC.

The CDR3 here is CASSQETGTEAFF. CDR3 nucleotides: TGCGCCAGCAGCCAAGAAACGGGGACTGAAGCTTTCTTT. The V and J genes are TRBV5-1 and TRBJ1-1; D not certain. Deletions cut 4 bases from V and 5 bases from J, with 12 bases between. The length of the CDR3 is 13 residues. CDR1 and CDR2 from the germline V gene are SGHRS and YFSETQ.

The CDR3, as DNA: TGCGCCAGCAGCCTGGACGGGTATAATGAAAAACTGTTTTTT. It translates to CASSLDGYNEKLFF. The chain has TRBV5-1 and TRBJ1-4; D not resolved. There are 14 residues in the CDR3. V shed 4 bases and J shed 4 bases, with 11 bases lying between them. CDR1 and CDR2 from the germline V gene are SGHRS and YFSETQ.

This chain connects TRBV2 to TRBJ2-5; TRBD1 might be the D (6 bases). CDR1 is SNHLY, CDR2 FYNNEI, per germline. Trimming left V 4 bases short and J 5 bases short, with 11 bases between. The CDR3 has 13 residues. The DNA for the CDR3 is TGTGCCAGCAGTGGACAGGTTGGGGAGACCCAGTACTTC. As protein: CASSGQVGETQYF.

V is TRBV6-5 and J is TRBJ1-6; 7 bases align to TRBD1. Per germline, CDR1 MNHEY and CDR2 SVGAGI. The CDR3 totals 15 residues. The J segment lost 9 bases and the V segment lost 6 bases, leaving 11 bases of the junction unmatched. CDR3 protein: CASSNYGTEVSPLHF. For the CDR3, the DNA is TGTGCCAGCAGCAACTACGGGACAGAGGTTTCACCCCTCCACTTT.

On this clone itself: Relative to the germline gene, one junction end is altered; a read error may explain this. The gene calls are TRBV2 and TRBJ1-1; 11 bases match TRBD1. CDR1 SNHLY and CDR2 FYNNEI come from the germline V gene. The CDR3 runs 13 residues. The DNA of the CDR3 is TGTGCCAGCAGTAATGGACAGGGGGCTGACGCTTTCTTT. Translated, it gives CASSNGQGADAFF.

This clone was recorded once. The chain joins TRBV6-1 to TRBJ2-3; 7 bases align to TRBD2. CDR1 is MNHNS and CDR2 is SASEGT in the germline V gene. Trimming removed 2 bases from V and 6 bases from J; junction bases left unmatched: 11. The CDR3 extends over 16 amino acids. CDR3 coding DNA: TGTGCCAGCAGTGAATACACTAGCGCCATGGGGGATACGCAGTATTTT. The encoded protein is CASSEYTSAMGDTQYF.

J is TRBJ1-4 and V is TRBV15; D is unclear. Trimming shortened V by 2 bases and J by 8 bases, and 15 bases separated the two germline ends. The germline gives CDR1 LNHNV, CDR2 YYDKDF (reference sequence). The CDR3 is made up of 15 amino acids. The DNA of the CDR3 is TGTGCCACCAGCAGAAATGGGAGGGCGGAAGAAAAACTGTTTTTT. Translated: CATSRNGRAEEKLFF.